This TCR beta chain was captured by sequencing in a study of blood T cell repertoires in COVID-19. The overall study: T cells, B-cell-depleted T cells, or PBMCs supplied cDNA or gDNA.

Per the germline V gene, CDR1 is LNHDA and CDR2 is SQIVND (reference sequence). The CDR3 totals 16 residues. V lost 5 bases to trimming and J lost 4 bases; unmatched junction nucleotides: 13. Assay used: immunoSEQ multiplex PCR; TCRdb lists only in-frame clones, some missing. The sample includes around 140,000 clones, around 83% seen only once; the top ten take about 1.4%. The TCR sequence derives from a human donor in a cohort sampled during active COVID-19. The sequenced material came from peripheral blood. This sequence joins TRBV19 and TRBJ2-5; 7 nucleotides line up with TRBD2. This CDR3 is CASSFRGAGLGETQYF. The CDR3 bases are TGTGCCAGTAGTTTCCGTGGAGCGGGGCTAGGAGAGACCCAGTACTTC. Based on the CDR3 plus reference TRBV19 and TRBJ2-5, the full variable domain is DGGITQSPKYLFRKEGQNVTLSCEQNLNHDAMYWYRQDPGQGLRLIYYSQIVNDFQKGDIAEGYSVSREKKESFPLTVTSAQKNPTAFYLCASSFRGAGLGETQYFGPGTRLLVL.